These T cell receptor beta chains were read from a single sample in a study of neurological immune-mediated disorders. TCRdb analysed the 5' RACE reads with MiXCR anew, one entry per CDR3 protein. The sample holds about 31,000 distinct CDR3 sequences, 4% seen once. Specimen: CD4+ T cells from blood. These receptors all stem from a middle-aged woman in good health. CDR3s include the opening cysteine and the closing phenylalanine or tryptophan. Each record gives: D gene, J gene, V gene, clone size, CDR3 protein, CDR3 DNA. A D gene is named only where the DNA matches it firmly. Clone size is stated in some rows and not others, as once, few, many or a class when expanded.

D: TRBD1; J: TRBJ2-5; V: TRBV4-2; size: -; CDR3: CASSRQGTPQETQYF; DNA: TGTGCCAGCAGCCGACAGGGGACGCCACAAGAGACCCAGTACTTC
D: -; J: TRBJ2-7; V: TRBV28; size: many; CDR3: CASSYLRGAIPYEQYF; DNA: TGTGCCAGCAGCTACCTGAGAGGGGCGATCCCCTACGAGCAGTACTTC
D: -; J: TRBJ1-2; V: TRBV5-6; size: many; CDR3: CASSLIGTEYGYTF; DNA: TGTGCCAGCAGCTTAATCGGGACGGAATATGGCTACACCTTC
D: TRBD2; J: TRBJ2-5; V: TRBV20-1; size: many; CDR3: CSASGRSGGQETQYF; DNA: TGCAGTGCCTCAGGGAGGAGCGGGGGACAAGAGACCCAGTACTTC
D: -; J: TRBJ1-1; V: TRBV11-1; size: many; CDR3: CASSPQVNTEAFF; DNA: TGTGCCAGCAGCCCACAGGTTAACACTGAAGCTTTCTTT
D: -; J: TRBJ2-3; V: TRBV20-1; size: -; CDR3: CSANAGIYDTQYF; DNA: TGCAGTGCTAACGCGGGGATATACGATACGCAGTATTTT
D: TRBD2; J: TRBJ2-3; V: TRBV5-5; size: many; CDR3: CASSLGVAGGHKGTDTQYF; DNA: TGTGCCAGCAGCTTGGGGGTAGCGGGGGGTCATAAGGGCACAGATACGCAGTATTTT
D: TRBD2; J: TRBJ2-7; V: TRBV20-1; size: many; CDR3: CSASTGTILNEQYF; DNA: TGCAGTGCTAGTACCGGGACTATCCTGAACGAGCAGTACTTC
D: TRBD2; J: TRBJ2-1; V: TRBV5-1; size: many; CDR3: CASSPSSGSSYNEQFF; DNA: TGCGCCAGCAGCCCTTCTAGCGGGAGTTCCTACAATGAGCAGTTCTTC
D: -; J: TRBJ2-7; V: TRBV6-5; size: many; CDR3: CASRGDIYEQYF; DNA: TGTGCCAGCCGGGGGGACATCTACGAGCAGTACTTC
D: -; J: TRBJ1-6; V: TRBV5-1; size: many; CDR3: CASSPGTSGYSPLHF; DNA: TGCGCCAGCAGCCCGGGGACGTCTGGGTATTCACCCCTCCACTTT
D: -; J: TRBJ1-5; V: TRBV19; size: many; CDR3: CASSIPTVYQPQHF; DNA: TGTGCCAGTAGTATACCTACAGTTTATCAGCCCCAGCATTTT
D: TRBD1; J: TRBJ2-2; V: TRBV4-1; size: many; CDR3: CASSQELGQGVTGELFF; DNA: TGCGCCAGCAGCCAAGAATTAGGCCAGGGGGTAACCGGGGAGCTGTTTTTT
D: -; J: TRBJ2-5; V: TRBV12-3/TRBV12-4; size: many; CDR3: CASGRSPQQETQYF; DNA: TGTGCCAGCGGGAGGTCCCCCCAACAAGAGACCCAGTACTTC
D: TRBD1; J: TRBJ2-7; V: TRBV10-3; size: many; CDR3: CATQSSGQDYEQYF; DNA: TGTGCCACTCAGTCGTCGGGACAGGACTACGAGCAGTACTTC
D: -; J: TRBJ2-2; V: TRBV10-3; size: many; CDR3: CALGGTNTGELFF; DNA: TGTGCCCTAGGAGGGACGAACACCGGGGAGCTGTTTTTT
D: -; J: TRBJ2-5; V: TRBV14; size: many; CDR3: CASSHRQVQRETQYF; DNA: TGTGCCAGCAGCCACCGACAGGTGCAACGAGAGACCCAGTACTTC
D: -; J: TRBJ1-6; V: TRBV20-1; size: many; CDR3: CSATPGSLYNSPLHF; DNA: TGCAGTGCCACCCCCGGGTCCCTATATAATTCACCCCTCCACTTT
D: TRBD1; J: TRBJ1-5; V: TRBV5-6; size: many; CDR3: CASSLSGRGKNQPQHF; DNA: TGTGCCAGCAGCTTGTCGGGCAGGGGGAAGAATCAGCCCCAGCATTTT
D: -; J: TRBJ2-1; V: TRBV5-6; size: many; CDR3: CASSLGSADNNEQFF; DNA: TGTGCCAGCAGCTTGGGTAGCGCGGATAACAATGAGCAGTTCTTC
D: -; J: TRBJ1-2; V: TRBV7-8; size: many; CDR3: CASSRIQGNYGYTF; DNA: TGTGCCAGCAGCCGAATACAGGGAAACTATGGCTACACCTTC
D: -; J: TRBJ1-4; V: TRBV5-1; size: many; CDR3: CASSLDRVGEKLFF; DNA: TGCGCCAGCAGCTTGGACAGGGTCGGTGAAAAACTGTTTTTT
D: -; J: TRBJ1-3; V: TRBV7-9; size: many; CDR3: CASSAGIFSSGNTIYF; DNA: TGTGCCAGCAGCGCGGGGATTTTCAGCTCTGGAAACACCATATATTTT
D: -; J: TRBJ2-4; V: TRBV5-1; size: many; CDR3: CASSLARDGAKNIQYF; DNA: TGCGCCAGCAGCTTGGCCAGGGATGGGGCCAAAAACATTCAGTACTTC
D: -; J: TRBJ2-1; V: TRBV9; size: many; CDR3: CASSVLGNVDEQFF; DNA: TGTGCCAGCAGCGTACTAGGAAACGTGGATGAGCAGTTCTTC
D: -; J: TRBJ1-5; V: TRBV7-8; size: many; CDR3: CASSLAYSNQPQHF; DNA: TGTGCCAGCAGCTTAGCATATAGCAATCAGCCCCAGCATTTT
D: -; J: TRBJ2-7; V: TRBV3-1; size: many; CDR3: CASSQGRSTPYEQYF; DNA: TGTGCCAGCAGCCAAGGTAGGAGTACGCCCTACGAGCAGTACTTC
D: -; J: TRBJ1-2; V: TRBV3-1; size: many; CDR3: CASSPLRGGSYTF; DNA: TGTGCCAGCAGCCCTCTCCGGGGAGGGAGCTACACCTTC
D: TRBD2; J: TRBJ2-1; V: TRBV20-1; size: many; CDR3: CSARSGRAGNEQFF; DNA: TGCAGTGCTCGCAGCGGGAGGGCCGGGAATGAGCAGTTCTTC
D: -; J: TRBJ2-2; V: TRBV5-6; size: many; CDR3: CASSLGLTNTGELFF; DNA: TGTGCCAGCAGCTTGGGACTGACGAACACCGGGGAGCTGTTTTTT
D: -; J: TRBJ2-7; V: TRBV7-2; size: many; CDR3: CASSFTMGGYEQYF; DNA: TGTGCCAGCAGCTTCACAATGGGAGGCTACGAGCAGTACTTC
D: -; J: TRBJ1-1; V: TRBV5-6; size: many; CDR3: CASSSSMNTEAFF; DNA: TGTGCCAGCAGCTCGTCGATGAACACTGAAGCTTTCTTT
D: -; J: TRBJ1-1; V: TRBV29-1; size: many; CDR3: CSGQNTEAFF; DNA: TGCAGCGGACAGAACACTGAAGCTTTCTTT
D: -; J: TRBJ2-2; V: TRBV5-1; size: many; CDR3: CASSLDLVPGELFF; DNA: TGCGCCAGCAGCTTGGATCTGGTACCCGGGGAGCTGTTTTTT
D: -; J: TRBJ1-1; V: TRBV7-3; size: many; CDR3: CASSLNFATEAFF; DNA: TGTGCCAGCAGCTTAAATTTTGCCACTGAAGCTTTCTTT
D: TRBD1; J: TRBJ1-6; V: TRBV4-1; size: many; CDR3: CASSPRQGNSPLHF; DNA: TGCGCCAGCAGCCCACGACAGGGGAACTCACCCCTCCACTTT
D: -; J: TRBJ1-6; V: TRBV15; size: many; CDR3: CATSIEGSYNSPLHF; DNA: TGTGCCACCAGCATCGAGGGCTCCTATAATTCACCCCTCCACTTT
D: TRBD1; J: TRBJ1-1; V: TRBV27; size: many; CDR3: CASRPPTGFNTEAFF; DNA: TGTGCCAGCAGACCCCCGACAGGGTTCAACACTGAAGCTTTCTTT
D: TRBD2; J: TRBJ2-1; V: TRBV5-1; size: many; CDR3: CASSSTSGRTHNEQFF; DNA: TGCGCCAGCAGCTCTACTAGCGGGCGAACCCACAATGAGCAGTTCTTC
D: -; J: TRBJ2-5; V: TRBV21-1; size: many; CDR3: CASQRPIQYF; DNA: TGTGCCAGCCAGAGACCGATTCAGTACTTC
D: -; J: TRBJ1-3; V: TRBV5-1; size: many; CDR3: CASRLDTADTIYF; DNA: TGCGCCAGCAGGTTGGACACTGCGGACACCATATATTTT
D: TRBD2; J: TRBJ2-2; V: TRBV4-2; size: many; CDR3: CASSQGPGTSLSGELFF; DNA: TGTGCCAGCAGCCAAGGGCCCGGGACTAGCCTTTCCGGGGAGCTGTTTTTT
D: TRBD1; J: TRBJ1-5; V: TRBV4-1; size: many; CDR3: CASSQPGQGAYQPQHF; DNA: TGCGCCAGCAGCCAACCTGGACAGGGGGCTTATCAGCCCCAGCATTTT